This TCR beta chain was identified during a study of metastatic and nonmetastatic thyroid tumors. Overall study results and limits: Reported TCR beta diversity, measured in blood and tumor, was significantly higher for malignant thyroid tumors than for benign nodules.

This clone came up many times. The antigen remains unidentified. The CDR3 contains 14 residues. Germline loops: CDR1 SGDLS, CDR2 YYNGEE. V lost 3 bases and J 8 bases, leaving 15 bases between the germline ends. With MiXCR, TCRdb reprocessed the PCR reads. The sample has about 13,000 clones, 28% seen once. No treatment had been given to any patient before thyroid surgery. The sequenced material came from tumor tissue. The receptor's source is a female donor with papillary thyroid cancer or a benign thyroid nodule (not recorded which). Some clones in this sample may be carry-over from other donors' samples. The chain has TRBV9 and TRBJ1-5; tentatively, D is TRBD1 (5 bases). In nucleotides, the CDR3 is TGTGCCAGCAGCGGGGGAGGGACGGTGGAGCCCCAGCATTTT. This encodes CASSGGGTVEPQHF.